This passage covers 18 T cell receptor beta chains from one sample sequenced in a study of long-term antiretroviral therapy in people with HIV. At survey level, the immunoSEQ assay was run in its v3.0 version. Clones were read by immunoSEQ multiplex PCR, and TCRdb kept only the in-frame ones, dropping some. The data show about 37,000 clones, 80% to 85% seen once. Here the sequenced sample was unsorted PBMCs, taken 1 year after starting antiretroviral therapy. These receptors were obtained from a man aged 18 to 29 with HIV.

The chain combines TRBV5-1 with TRBJ1-1; D gene unclear. The CDR3 loop spans 13 amino acids. Germline V gene sequence: CDR1 SGHRS, CDR2 YFSETQ. Trimming took off 5 bases at V and 0 bases at J, with 8 bases between the two ends. The CDR3 nucleotides are TGCGCCAGCAGAGTCTCAATGAACACTGAAGCTTTCTTT. Translation gives CASRVSMNTEAFF.

The V and J genes are TRBV10-3 and TRBJ2-3, with 7 bases lining up with TRBD2. The CDR3 consists of 16 residues. Germline lookup yields CDR1 ENHRY and CDR2 SYGVKD. V trimming: 2 bases; J trimming: 1 base; junction bases outside the gene matches: 6. DNA for the CDR3: TGTGCCATCAGTGAGACCCCTAGCGGACGCACAGATACGCAGTATTTT. Its protein is CAISETPSGRTDTQYF.

This clone was recorded only once. This chain uses TRBV5-1 with TRBJ1-1; D unresolved. The CDR3 is 14 amino acids. The V end was cut by 0 bases, the J end by 4 bases, with 10 bases between. Germline loops: CDR1 SGHRS, CDR2 YFSETQ. CDR3 loop: CASSLAGRGTEAFF. Here the CDR3 DNA reads TGCGCCAGCAGCTTGGCGGGCCGGGGCACTGAAGCTTTCTTT.

This chain links TRBV27 with TRBJ1-2; a weak D match, TRBD1 (6 bases). Trimming cost V 5 bases and J 2 bases, with 9 bases left between them. Germline V gene lookup returns CDR1 MNHEY and CDR2 SMNVEV (reference sequence). This CDR3 comprises 13 residues. CDR3 DNA sequence: TGTGCCAGCAGTGGGGACAACAACTATGGCTACACCTTC. This codes for CASSGDNNYGYTF.

This clone was detected a few times. The gene calls are TRBV27 and TRBJ1-5, with 7 bases lining up with TRBD1. The V gene's germline CDR1 is MNHEY and CDR2 SMNVEV (reference sequence). The CDR3 sequence is 16 residues long. Trimming cost V 0 bases and J 7 bases; bases outside gene matches: 9. CDR3 amino acids: CASSLSGQQMGQPQHF. The CDR3 bases are TGTGCCAGCAGTTTATCGGGACAGCAGATGGGGCAGCCCCAGCATTTT.

This clone was counted only a few times. The chain has TRBV28 and TRBJ2-7; TRBD1 is a possible D gene (6 bases). Germline-derived CDR1 and CDR2 are MDHEN and SYDVKM. V was shortened by 3 bases and J by 0 bases, with 12 bases between the two germline ends. The CDR3 contains 15 residues. CDR3 residues: CASSLAPDSSYEQYF. CDR3 in DNA: TGTGCCAGCAGTTTGGCCCCGGACAGCTCCTACGAGCAGTACTTC.

V and J are TRBV7-6 and TRBJ2-1, with 7 bases that match TRBD2. The CDR3 contains 16 residues. J lost 1 base, V lost 5 bases, and 8 bases had no gene match. Looked up from germline, CDR1 is SGHVS and CDR2 is FNYEAQ. CDR3 protein: CASSPPGGPSYNEQFF. The DNA for the CDR3 is TGTGCCAGCAGCCCCCCGGGGGGACCATCCTACAATGAGCAGTTCTTC.

The chain employs TRBV6-6 and TRBJ2-1, with a possible D match to TRBD2 (6 bases). Germline V gene lookup returns CDR1 MNHNY and CDR2 SVGAGI (reference sequence). This CDR3 has 16 residues. V lost 0 bases and J 3 bases, leaving 12 bases between the germline ends. CDR3 bases: TGTGCCAGCAGTTACTCCGCTAGCGATAACTACAATGAGCAGTTCTTC. This codes for CASSYSASDNYNEQFF.

In its sample, this clone is medium-sized. This chain connects TRBV28 to TRBJ2-2; D possibly corresponds to TRBD1 (5 bases). This CDR3 contains 13 residues. V gave up 4 bases and J gave up 7 bases, with 10 bases separating them. Germline loops: CDR1 MDHEN, CDR2 SYDVKM. CDR3 protein: CASSSIGDGELFF. CDR3 coding DNA: TGTGCCAGCAGTTCTATAGGGGACGGGGAGCTGTTTTTT.

This clone was seen only a few times. The J gene is TRBJ1-2, the V gene TRBV5-4; 7 bases match TRBD1. The CDR3 consists of 13 residues. V was pared by 3 bases and J by 5 bases, with 4 bases of the junction left unmatched. Looked up from germline, CDR1 is SGHNT and CDR2 is YYREEE (reference sequence). The CDR3 nucleotides are TGTGCCAGCAGCTGGGGGACAGTTTATGGCTACACCTTC. Its protein is CASSWGTVYGYTF. The complete variable domain, with remaining parts taken from reference TRBV5-4 and TRBJ1-2, reads ETGVTQSPTHLIKTRGQQVTLRCSSQSGHNTVSWYQQALGQGPQFIFQYYREEENGRGNFPPRFSGLQFPNYSSELNVNALELDDSALYLCASSWGTVYGYTFGSGTRLTVV.

The rearrangement joins TRBV9 to TRBJ2-1; 7 bases match TRBD1. The CDR3 has 15 residues. Losses at the gene ends were 4 bases for V and 2 bases for J; bases not matched to a gene: 6. Germline CDR1 reads SGDLS; CDR2 reads YYNGEE. The CDR3, as DNA: TGTGCCAGCAGCTTCAGGGACAGTCCCTACAATGAGCAGTTCTTC. Translation: CASSFRDSPYNEQFF. Combining the CDR3 with reference TRBV9 and TRBJ2-1 gives the whole variable domain DSGVTQTPKHLITATGQRVTLRCSPRSGDLSVYWYQQSLDQGLQFLIQYYNGEERAKGNILERFSAQQFPDLHSELNLSSLELGDSALYFCASSFRDSPYNEQFFGPGTRLTVL.

The rearrangement uses TRBV20-1 and TRBJ2-7, with D hard to call. The germline CDR1 and CDR2 sequences are DFQATT and SNEGSKA (reference sequence). The germline V and J ends were trimmed by 5 bases and 1 base, with 6 bases remaining between them. The CDR3 covers 11 residues. In DNA form, the CDR3 reads TGCAGTGCTGTAAGTTCCTACGAGCAGTACTTC. Translation gives CSAVSSYEQYF.

The CDR3 DNA reads TGTGCCAGCAGTTACCGAGCCCCCACTGAAGCTTTCTTT. Translated: CASSYRAPTEAFF. The chain uses TRBV6-5 and TRBJ1-1; no clear D gene. CDR3 length: 13 residues. Germline V gives CDR1 MNHEY, CDR2 SVGAGI. V lost 2 bases and J 4 bases, leaving 8 bases between the germline ends.

The J gene is TRBJ1-2, the V gene TRBV27; D is uncertain. The germline V and J ends were trimmed by 6 bases and 0 bases, with 14 bases remaining between them. CDR1 MNHEY and CDR2 SMNVEV come from the germline V gene (reference sequence). CDR3 length equals 15 residues. CDR3: CASSLNRNPNYGYTF. The CDR3 region has the DNA TGTGCCAGCAGCCTGAACCGGAATCCTAACTATGGCTACACCTTC.

The CDR3 is CASRDNEQFF. The DNA of the CDR3 is TGCGCCAGCAGAGACAATGAGCAGTTCTTC. The rearrangement joins TRBV10-2 to TRBJ2-1; unclear D gene. V lost 6 bases and J lost 5, with 2 bases in between. The CDR3 runs 10 residues. In germline, CDR1 is WSHSY, CDR2 SAAADI.

The chain recombines TRBV5-1 with TRBJ2-4; 10 bases agree with TRBD1. Looked up from germline, CDR1 is SGHRS and CDR2 is YFSETQ. V lost 2 bases and J lost 8; bases outside the gene matches: 4. This CDR3 spans 14 amino acids. The CDR3 protein is CASSFDRGQDIQYF. The CDR3 bases are TGCGCCAGCAGCTTCGACAGGGGGCAAGACATTCAGTACTTC.

V usage is TRBV11-2 and J usage is TRBJ1-1, with TRBD1 matching over 9 bases. Germline-derived CDR1 and CDR2 are SGHAT and FQNNGV. The CDR3 has 17 amino acids. The V gene end was trimmed by 1 base and the J gene end by 4 bases; junction bases not matched to a gene: 10. CDR3 DNA: TGTGCCAGCAGCTTAGTCGGGACAGGGTGGTCGGTCACTGAAGCTTTCTTT. Encoded protein: CASSLVGTGWSVTEAFF.

The chain employs TRBV10-3 and TRBJ2-7; 9 bases are a match to TRBD1. The ends lost 2 bases at V and 4 bases at J; junction bases unmatched: 6. The CDR3 length is 15 residues. CDR1 ENHRY and CDR2 SYGVKD come from the germline V gene. CDR3 region: CAISETGQGGYEQYF. The CDR3, as DNA: TGTGCCATCAGTGAGACGGGACAGGGAGGGTACGAGCAGTACTTC.